This entry concerns a single TCR beta chain. This CDR3 has 17 amino acids. Trimming removed 0 bases at V and 5 bases at J, with 18 bases between. The germline V gene encodes CDR1 SGHNT and CDR2 YENEEA. The sample belongs to a study of shared clonotypes between healthy human individuals. Study-level information: Three plates were used per donor for CD4 naive, three for CD4 memory, two for CD8 naive and one for CD8 memory.

Assay: immunoSEQ multiplex PCR; the TCRdb copy retains only in-frame clones and omits some. The data contain around 2,000,000 clones, 85% to 95% of them singletons. All donors qualified as healthy HIV-negative adults and had experienced no recent acute infections or vaccinations. The donor cohort consisted entirely of Caucasian adults residing in Nashville, Tennessee. From CD4+ cells came CD45RA+ naive and CD45RA-negative memory subsets. The J gene is TRBJ2-3, the V gene TRBV11-3, with a possible D match to TRBD1 (5 bases). This clonotype was sampled from a man between 18 and 29 years old in good health. The sequenced material came from naive CD4+ T cells sorted from blood. Subset specified: CD45RA+ positively selected. The CDR3 sequence is CASSLEKGFEPLDTQYF. The CDR3 DNA reads TGTGCCAGCAGCTTAGAAAAGGGGTTTGAACCCCTAGATACGCAGTATTTT.